This T cell receptor beta chain was captured by sequencing in a study of technical replicates of blood from several donors. Clones were sequenced by immunoSEQ multiplex PCR, and TCRdb holds only the in-frame ones, with some missing. The repertoire holds 80,000 to 95,000 clones, 90% to 96% seen once, with about 0.39% in the top ten. The CDR3 loop spans 14 amino acids. With 6 bases removed from V and 5 bases from J, the gap between germline ends came to 17 bases. Germline CDR1 and CDR2: MGHRA and YSYEKL. The sample consisted of T cells isolated from PBMCs. This clonotype originated in a human donor in good health. The rearrangement uses TRBV4-1 and TRBJ2-7; the D is unclear. CDR3 protein: CASRSVAGPNEQYF. Here the CDR3 DNA reads TGCGCCAGCAGAAGTGTTGCAGGCCCCAACGAGCAGTACTTC.